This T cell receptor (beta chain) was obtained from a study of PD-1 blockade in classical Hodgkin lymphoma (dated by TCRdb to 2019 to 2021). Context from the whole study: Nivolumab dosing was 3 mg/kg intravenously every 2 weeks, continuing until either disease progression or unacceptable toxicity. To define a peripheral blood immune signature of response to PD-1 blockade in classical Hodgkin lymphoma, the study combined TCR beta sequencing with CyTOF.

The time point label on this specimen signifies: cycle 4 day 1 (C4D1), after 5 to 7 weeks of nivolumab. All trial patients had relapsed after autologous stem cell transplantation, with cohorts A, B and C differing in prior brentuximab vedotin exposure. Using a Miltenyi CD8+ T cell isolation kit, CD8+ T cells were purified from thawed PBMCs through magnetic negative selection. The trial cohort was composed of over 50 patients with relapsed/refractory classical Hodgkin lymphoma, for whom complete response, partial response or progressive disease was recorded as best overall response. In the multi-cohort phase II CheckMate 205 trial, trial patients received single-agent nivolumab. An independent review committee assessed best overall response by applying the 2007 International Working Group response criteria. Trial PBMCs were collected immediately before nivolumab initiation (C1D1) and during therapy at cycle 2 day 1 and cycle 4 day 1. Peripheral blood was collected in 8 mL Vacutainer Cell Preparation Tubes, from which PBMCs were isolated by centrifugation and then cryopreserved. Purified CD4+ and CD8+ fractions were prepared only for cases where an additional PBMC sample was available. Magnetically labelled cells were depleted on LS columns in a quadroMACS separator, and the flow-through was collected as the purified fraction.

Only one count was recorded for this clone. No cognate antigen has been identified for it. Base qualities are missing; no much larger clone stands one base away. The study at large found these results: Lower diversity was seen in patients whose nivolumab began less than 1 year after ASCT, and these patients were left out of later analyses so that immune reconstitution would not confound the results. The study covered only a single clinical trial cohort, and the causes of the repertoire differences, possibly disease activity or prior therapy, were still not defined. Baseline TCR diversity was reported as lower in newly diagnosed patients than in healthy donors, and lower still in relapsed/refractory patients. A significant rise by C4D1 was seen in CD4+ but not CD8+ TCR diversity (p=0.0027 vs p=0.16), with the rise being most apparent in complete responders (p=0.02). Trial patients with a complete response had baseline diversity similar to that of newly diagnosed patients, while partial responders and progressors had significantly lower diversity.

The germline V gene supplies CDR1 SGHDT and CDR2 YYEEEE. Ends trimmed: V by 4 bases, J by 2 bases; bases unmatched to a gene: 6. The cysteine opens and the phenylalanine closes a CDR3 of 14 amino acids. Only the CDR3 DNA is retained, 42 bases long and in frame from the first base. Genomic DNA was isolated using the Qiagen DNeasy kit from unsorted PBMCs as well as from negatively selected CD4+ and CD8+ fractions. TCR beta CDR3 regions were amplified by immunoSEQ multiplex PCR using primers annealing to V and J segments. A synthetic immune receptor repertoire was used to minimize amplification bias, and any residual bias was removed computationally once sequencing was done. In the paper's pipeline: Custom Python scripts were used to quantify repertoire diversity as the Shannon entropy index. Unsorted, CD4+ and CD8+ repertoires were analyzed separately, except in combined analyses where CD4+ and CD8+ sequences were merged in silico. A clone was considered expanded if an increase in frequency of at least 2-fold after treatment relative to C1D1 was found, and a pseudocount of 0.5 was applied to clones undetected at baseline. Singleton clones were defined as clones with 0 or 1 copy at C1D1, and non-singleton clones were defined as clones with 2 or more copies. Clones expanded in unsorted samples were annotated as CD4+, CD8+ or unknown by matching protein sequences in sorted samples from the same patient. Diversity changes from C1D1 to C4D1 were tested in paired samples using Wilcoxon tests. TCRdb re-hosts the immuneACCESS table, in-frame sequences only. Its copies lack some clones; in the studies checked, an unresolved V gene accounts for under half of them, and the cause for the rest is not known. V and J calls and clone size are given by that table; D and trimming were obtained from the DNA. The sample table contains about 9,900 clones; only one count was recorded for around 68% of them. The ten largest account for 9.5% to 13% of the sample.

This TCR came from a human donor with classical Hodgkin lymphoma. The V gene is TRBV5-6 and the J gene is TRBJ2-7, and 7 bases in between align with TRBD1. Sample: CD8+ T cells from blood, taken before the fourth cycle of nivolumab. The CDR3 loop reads CASSVGQVTYEQYF. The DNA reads TGTGCCAGCAGCGTTGGACAGGTAACCTACGAGCAGTACTTC. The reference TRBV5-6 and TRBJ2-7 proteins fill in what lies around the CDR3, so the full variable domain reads DAGVTQSPTHLIKTRGQQVTLRCSPKSGHDTVSWYQQALGQGPQFIFQYYEEEERQRGNFPDRFSGHQFPNYSSELNVNALLLGDSALYLCASSVGQVTYEQYFGPGTRLTVT.